This entry lists 31 T cell receptor beta chains sequenced from one sample in a study of Graves' ophthalmopathy and Graves' hyperthyroidism. Investigators amplified TCR beta CDR3 regions from RNA transcripts. An opening RT-PCR round employed HTBI primers and preceded a second-round multiplex PCR. TCRdb used MiXCR to reprocess the multiplex PCR reads, holding one entry per CDR3 protein. Here the sample spans roughly 350,000 distinct CDR3 sequences, roughly a sixth being singletons. The sequenced sample consisted of peripheral blood. The source of these receptors is an adult woman with stable Graves' hyperthyroidism.

This clonotype has a handful of counts. The rearrangement links TRBV6-2 or TRBV6-3 to TRBJ1-2; 9 bases match TRBD1. This CDR3 is built from 13 residues. With V trimmed by 5 bases and J by 6 bases, 4 bases remained unmatched. CDR1 is MNHEY and CDR2 is SVGEGT in the germline V gene. The CDR3 region has the DNA TGTGCCAGCAGTCACAGGGGGCGAGATGGCTACACCTTC. It specifies CASSHRGRDGYTF.

For this clonotype: With a much larger clone just one base away, this may be a read error. The genes are TRBV6-1 and TRBJ2-5; 8 bases match TRBD2. Germline V gives CDR1 MNHNS, CDR2 SASEGT. Germline trimming cut 6 bases from V and 1 base from J; bases unmatched to any gene: 4. CDR3 size: 14 residues. The CDR3 sequence: CASRKLAAQETQYF. The CDR3, as DNA: TGTGCCAGCAGAAAACTAGCGGCCCAAGAGACCCAGTACTTC.

This clonotype has a count of ten or more. The V call is TRBV6-2 or TRBV6-3, the J call TRBJ2-2; D remains unclear. Trimming stripped 6 bases from V and 2 bases from J, with 7 bases between. CDR3 length: 13 amino acids. Germline loops: CDR1 MNHEY, CDR2 SVGEGT. CDR3 nucleotides: TGTGCCAGCAGAAATAGCAACACCGGGGAGCTGTTTTTT. Encoded protein: CASRNSNTGELFF.

In this sample, this clonotype turned up many times. V and J are TRBV6-1 and TRBJ1-2; D is ambiguous. The V gene lost 6 bases and the J gene lost 4 bases, with 15 bases spanning the gap. CDR3 size: 14 residues. Germline assignment: CDR1 MNHNS and CDR2 SASEGT. For the CDR3, the DNA is TGTGCCAGCAGCCTATATAAGTCTTTCTATGGCTACACCTTC. Its protein product is CASSLYKSFYGYTF.

This clonotype came up many times. The CDR3 DNA follows: TGTGCCAGCAGGCCCGACCTCGGGACAGGGTTGGGAGGGGGCTACACCTTC. Its protein product is CASRPDLGTGLGGGYTF. The rearrangement joins TRBV11-2 to TRBJ1-2; TRBD1 agrees at 9 bases. V dropped 6 bases and J dropped 8; count of bases not matched to a gene: 19. There are 17 residues in the CDR3. Per the germline V gene, CDR1 is SGHAT and CDR2 is FQNNGV.

Note on this clonotype: A much larger clone differs by one base, so this may be a read error. In DNA, the CDR3 is TGTGCCAGCAGTGGCTGGGGACAGGGGATCTACGAGCAGTACGTC. As protein: CASSGWGQGIYEQYV. The chain has TRBV28 and TRBJ2-7; 10 bases match TRBD1. Germline V lookup: CDR1 MDHEN, CDR2 SYDVKM. The CDR3 runs 15 residues. J was trimmed by 3 bases and V by 5 bases; bases with no gene match: 7.

In this sample, this clonotype turned up many times. The CDR3 DNA is TGTGCCAGTAGTATAGAAGCCCATAGCAATCAGCCCCAGCATTTT. Its protein is CASSIEAHSNQPQHF. The rearrangement joins TRBV19 to TRBJ1-5; D call uncertain. CDR1 LNHDA and CDR2 SQIVND come from the germline V gene (reference sequence). This CDR3 comprises 15 residues. V was shortened by 0 bases and J by 0 bases, with 6 bases between the two germline ends.

This clonotype was counted ten times or more. The CDR3, as DNA: TGCGCCAGCAGCAAACCCGGGACAGGGGAGAAGCGCTACACCTTC. It specifies CASSKPGTGEKRYTF. The rearrangement joins TRBV4-1 to TRBJ1-2; 10 bases agree with TRBD1. Trimming cost V 5 bases and J 9 bases; bases outside gene matches: 12. Looked up from germline, CDR1 is MGHRA and CDR2 is YSYEKL. The CDR3 is made up of 15 amino acids.

There are many counts of this clonotype. The genes are TRBV28 and TRBJ2-7, with D possibly TRBD2 on 6 matching bases. CDR3 length: 10 residues. Trimming took 7 bases from V and 6 from J, leaving 7 bases between them. Germline CDR1 MDHEN, CDR2 SYDVKM. The CDR3: CASMGGEQYF. The DNA for the CDR3 is TGTGCCAGCATGGGGGGCGAGCAGTACTTC.

This clonotype has at least ten counts. The chain couples TRBV6-1 to TRBJ1-2, with 12 bases fitting TRBD1. V was pared by 7 bases and J by 7 bases, with 13 bases of the junction left unmatched. This CDR3 contains 16 residues. Germline assignment: CDR1 MNHNS and CDR2 SASEGT. CDR3 in amino acids: CASIGTGGALVRGYTF. Written as DNA, the CDR3 is TGTGCCAGCATTGGGACAGGGGGCGCTTTAGTCCGTGGCTACACCTTC.

Many counts were recorded for this clonotype. The conserved phenylalanine or tryptophan is not found at the CDR3 terminus, so this likely reflects a read error. This chain links TRBV12-5 with TRBJ2-5; 10 nucleotides match TRBD1. The germline V gene encodes CDR1 LGHNT and CDR2 FRNRAP. The CDR3 has 17 residues. V lost 2 bases to trimming and J lost 4 bases; unmatched junction nucleotides: 10. The CDR3 nucleotides are TGTGCTAGTGGTTTGACATCCGGGACAGGGGTCGGAGAGACCCAGTACTCC. As protein: CASGLTSGTGVGETQYS.

This clonotype was counted a few times. One junction end does not reproduce the germline sequence, and a read error may be involved. This chain uses TRBV19 with TRBJ1-5; no clear D gene. The CDR3 is 15 amino acids. CDR1 is LNHDA and CDR2 is SQIVND in the germline V gene (reference sequence). CDR3 amino acids: CASSRRGDSDQPQHF. The DNA for the CDR3 is TGTGCCAGTAGCCGGCGGGGAGATAGCGATCAGCCCCAGCATTTT.

This clonotype was recorded at least ten times. The gene calls are TRBV29-1 and TRBJ1-1; 7 nucleotides agree with TRBD1. The germline V gene encodes CDR1 SQVTM and CDR2 ANQGSEA. V was pared by 6 bases and J by 1 base, with 11 bases of the junction left unmatched. The CDR3 spans 15 residues. This chain's CDR3 is CSVGLPGQTNTEAFF. In DNA form, the CDR3 reads TGCAGCGTGGGGTTACCGGGACAGACGAACACTGAAGCTTTCTTT.

For the CDR3, the DNA is TGCGCCAGCAGCTCAGTAATGCAGAGCTCCTACGAGCAGTACTTC. Translated, it gives CASSSVMQSSYEQYF. This rearrangement joins TRBV4-1 to TRBJ2-7; D is ambiguous. V lost 5 bases and J lost 0, with 14 bases in between. The germline V gene encodes CDR1 MGHRA and CDR2 YSYEKL. CDR3 length equals 15 residues.

The table lists this clonotype with many counts. The genes are TRBV19 and TRBJ2-2, with D tentatively TRBD1 (5 bases). V lost 5 bases, J lost 0 bases, and 10 bases lay in between. CDR1 is LNHDA and CDR2 is SQIVND in the germline V gene (reference sequence). The CDR3 runs to 15 residues. The CDR3 sequence is CASSRVTANTGELFF. For the CDR3, the DNA is TGTGCCAGTAGTCGGGTGACAGCGAACACCGGGGAGCTGTTTTTT.

This clonotype appeared once. The V call is TRBV6-5, the J call TRBJ2-5, with 7 bases aligning to TRBD1. CDR3 size: 17 residues. CDR1 is MNHEY, CDR2 SVGAGI, per germline. Unmatched junction bases numbered 16, after V lost 2 bases and J lost 7 bases. CDR3 coding DNA: TGTGCCAGCAGTTACAAAACTGGGACAGCTATGAAGTTGACCCAGTACTTC. Translating gives CASSYKTGTAMKLTQYF.

Comments on this clonotype: Here the CDR3 omits its conserved ending phenylalanine or tryptophan, so a read error is the likely source. The genes are TRBV28 and TRBJ2-5; D call uncertain. Germline CDR1 is MDHEN and CDR2 is SYDVKM. The CDR3 loop spans 14 amino acids. The CDR3 region is CASRPPGGEESQYY. DNA of the CDR3: TGTGCCAGCAGACCCCCGGGTGGGGAAGAGTCCCAGTACTAC.

This clonotype was picked up a small number of times. This chain links TRBV2 with TRBJ2-1; D is unresolved. Trimming removed 4 bases at V and 9 bases at J, with 16 bases between. The V gene's germline CDR1 is SNHLY and CDR2 FYNNEI. This CDR3 is 14 amino acids long. Written as DNA, the CDR3 is TGTGCCAGCAGTGCGCCCTCCCTCCGGACTGAGCAGTTCTTC. Amino acid sequence: CASSAPSLRTEQFF.

In this sample, this clonotype turned up many times. The CDR3 reads CAGIRTGDTEAFF. In nucleotides, the CDR3 is TGTGCCGGCATCCGGACAGGGGACACTGAAGCTTTCTTT. This rearrangement joins TRBV7-8 to TRBJ1-1; TRBD1 matches at 9 bases. Germline V gene lookup returns CDR1 SGHVS and CDR2 FQNEAQ. The CDR3 has 13 residues. Trimming cost V 11 bases and J 3 bases; bases outside gene matches: 7.

This clonotype was picked up a small number of times. The rearrangement links TRBV28 to TRBJ1-1; D is possibly TRBD1 (6 bases). The germline gives CDR1 MDHEN, CDR2 SYDVKM. V was trimmed by 6 bases and J by 8 bases, leaving 13 bases between them. This CDR3 spans 12 amino acids. CDR3 coding DNA: TGTGCCAGCAGGCCTAGACAGGCAGAAGCTTTCTTT. This translates into CASRPRQAEAFF.

This clonotype was seen ten or more times. The genes are TRBV10-2 and TRBJ2-7, with D unclear. Germline V gives CDR1 WSHSY, CDR2 SAAADI. V dropped 3 bases and J dropped 6 bases, with 15 bases sitting between them. The CDR3 runs to 14 residues. This CDR3 is CASSDIDLLGEQYF. CDR3 coding DNA: TGCGCCAGCAGTGATATTGATCTCCTAGGCGAGCAGTACTTC.

This clonotype was counted many times. A read error may account for a junction end that differs from germline. This chain uses TRBV20-1 with TRBJ1-1; TRBD1 matches at 9 bases. Germline CDR1 DFQATT, CDR2 SNEGSKA (reference sequence). The CDR3 covers 14 residues. The chain's CDR3 is CSARGPTGGHEAFF. DNA for the CDR3: TGCAGTGCGAGAGGGCCTACAGGGGGCCACGAAGCTTTCTTT.

Comment on this clonotype: This CDR3 is missing its conserved last phenylalanine or tryptophan, likely due to a read error. This rearrangement joins TRBV12-3 or TRBV12-4 to TRBJ1-1; D might be TRBD1 (5 bases). Trimming took off 5 bases at V and 5 bases at J, with 15 bases between the two ends. This CDR3 has 14 residues. The CDR3, as DNA: TGTGCCAGCAGTCCGCCGGGGGGGGTTACTGAAGCTTTCTAT. It encodes CASSPPGGVTEAFY.

At least ten counts were recorded for this clonotype. The gene calls are TRBV12-3 or TRBV12-4 and TRBJ1-6; no clear D. CDR3 length: 13 amino acids. Trimming stripped 6 bases from V and 6 bases from J, with 9 bases between. CDR3 coding DNA: TGTGCCAGCAGCCGGAAGGGTAATTCACCCCTCCACTTT. Translated, it gives CASSRKGNSPLHF.

This clonotype was seen many times. The J gene is TRBJ2-5, the V gene TRBV4-2; D uncertain. V lost 5 bases to trimming and J lost 0 bases, with 16 bases between them. The CDR3 length is 16 residues. Germline CDR1 is LGHNA and CDR2 is YNFKEQ. This CDR3 reads CASSWGGSTNQETQYF. CDR3 nucleotide sequence: TGTGCCAGCAGCTGGGGTGGCAGTACCAACCAAGAGACCCAGTACTTC.

This clonotype occurred a few times. J is TRBJ1-6 and V is TRBV28, with D possibly TRBD1 on 5 matching bases. CDR1 is MDHEN, CDR2 SYDVKM, per germline. The CDR3 has 17 residues. Trimming removed 7 bases from V and 0 bases from J, with 16 bases in between. CDR3 loop: CASKPWQGSSYNSPLHF. The CDR3 coding sequence is TGTGCCAGCAAACCTTGGCAGGGAAGCTCCTATAATTCACCCCTCCACTTT.

In this sample, this clonotype turned up a few times. At one of its ends the junction is not consistent with the germline gene, which may arise from a read error. The rearrangement uses TRBV28 and TRBJ1-5; no reliable D call. Per the germline V gene, CDR1 is MDHEN and CDR2 is SYDVKM. The CDR3 is made up of 17 amino acids. The CDR3 DNA sequence: TGTGCCAGCAGCCGAACCGCCCTCGAAGACCCTAATCAGCCCCGGCATTTT. Protein sequence: CASSRTALEDPNQPRHF. The full variable domain, with the rest looked up from reference TRBV28 and TRBJ1-5, is DVKVTQSSRYLVKRTGEKVFLECVQDMDHENMFWYRQDPGLGLRLIYFSYDVKMKEKGDIPEGYSVSREKKERFSLILESASTNQTSMYLCASSRTALEDPNQPRHFGDGTRLSIL.

The genes are TRBV6-5 and TRBJ2-7, with 10 bases lining up with TRBD1. J gave up 6 bases and V 0 bases, and 11 bases lay outside the gene matches. CDR3 length: 17 residues. CDR1 and CDR2 from the germline V gene are MNHEY and SVGAGI. This chain's CDR3 is CASSYSFTGTGAPEQYF. CDR3 DNA: TGTGCCAGCAGTTACTCCTTTACCGGGACAGGGGCCCCCGAGCAGTACTTC.

V gene TRBV6-5 combines with J gene TRBJ2-7; 9 bases align to TRBD1. CDR1 MNHEY and CDR2 SVGAGI come from the germline V gene. This CDR3 comprises 16 residues. Trimming removed 0 bases from V and 4 bases from J; junction bases left unmatched: 7. CDR3 DNA sequence: TGTGCCAGCAGTTACTCAACAGGGGGCGCTGGATACGAGCAGTACTTC. It is translated as CASSYSTGGAGYEQYF.

This clonotype was detected many times. This chain uses TRBV11-1 with TRBJ2-7; the match to TRBD2 covers 15 bases. Germline values: CDR1 SGHAT, CDR2 FQDESV (reference sequence). The trim removed 5 bases at V and 3 bases at J, leaving 11 bases unmatched. The CDR3 has 18 residues. The CDR3 loop is CASSPGGLAGGRNYEQYF. The CDR3 nucleotides read TGTGCCAGCAGCCCCGGAGGACTAGCGGGAGGGCGTAACTACGAGCAGTACTTC.

This clonotype was counted many times. The chain is built from TRBV20-1 and TRBJ2-4; D possibly uses TRBD1 or TRBD2 (5 bases each). V lost 2 bases and J 3 bases, leaving 14 bases between the germline ends. Germline values: CDR1 DFQATT, CDR2 SNEGSKA (reference sequence). The CDR3 length is 15 residues. CDR3 nucleotide sequence: TGCAGTGCTAGAACGGGACGCCTGAGCAAAAACATTCAGTACTTC. Encoded protein: CSARTGRLSKNIQYF.